A selection of T cell receptor beta chains follows, all from one sample in a study of blood T cell repertoires in COVID-19. Method: immunoSEQ multiplex PCR; TCRdb's copy keeps in-frame clones and lacks some. Here the sample spans roughly 300,000 clones, almost 85% being singletons. What was sequenced was peripheral blood. The receptors were gathered from a human donor in a cohort sampled during active COVID-19. Each CDR3 is given with its conserved first and last residue. D genes are given only for firm matches. Clone size appears in some rows only: once, few, many, or a class for an expanded clone.

TRBD1	NA	TRBV12-5	TRBJ1-5	TGTGCTAGTGGCCACCACGGCCGGGACAGGGGAAATCAGCCCCAGCATTTT	CASGHHGRDRGNQPQHF
NA	once	TRBV5-1	TRBJ1-2	TGCGCCAGCAGCTTTAACAGTATAAGTTCCTATGGCTACACCTTC	CASSFNSISSYGYTF
NA	NA	TRBV5-6	TRBJ1-2	TGTGCCAGCTCCAGGACAGCTAACTATGGCTACACCTTC	CASSRTANYGYTF
NA	NA	TRBV3-1/TRBV3-2	TRBJ2-1	TGTGCCAGCAGCTTACGCCCTAGTGGGGGGTCGATCAAGAATGAGCAGTTCTTC	CASSLRPSGGSIKNEQFF
NA	NA	TRBV7-9	TRBJ2-7	TGTGCCAGCAGCTTTTATGGGGGGACCTCCTACGAGCAGTACTTC	CASSFYGGTSYEQYF
NA	NA	TRBV5-6	TRBJ2-2	TGTGCCAGCAGCTTGTACGGGATTAAGCTGGACACCGGGGAGCTGTTTTTT	CASSLYGIKLDTGELFF
NA	NA	TRBV19	TRBJ1-1	TGTGCCAGTAGTATAGCGGGGGTGCCCGCCGAAGCTTTCTTT	CASSIAGVPAEAFF
TRBD1	once	TRBV6-5	TRBJ1-6	TGTGCCAGCAGATGGGACAGCGGTTCACCCCTCCACTTT	CASRWDSGSPLHF
NA	NA	TRBV7-3	TRBJ2-3	TGTGCCAGCAGCGCGTACCAGGGTTTAGATACGCAGTATTTT	CASSAYQGLDTQYF
NA	NA	TRBV19	TRBJ1-6	TGTGCCAGTAGTATAGATCGGACAGCCTATGGATCACCCCTCCACTTT	CASSIDRTAYGSPLHF
TRBD1	once	TRBV2	TRBJ1-1	TGTGCCAGCATGACAGGGCACACTGAAGCTTTCTTT	CASMTGHTEAFF
NA	NA	TRBV4-1	TRBJ1-6	TGCGCCAGCAGCTATCGGGACTTAAATTCACCCCTCCACTTT	CASSYRDLNSPLHF
NA	NA	TRBV10-1	TRBJ2-2	TGCGCCAGCAGTAATTGGCAGGGGCGGACCGGGGAGCTGTTTTTT	CASSNWQGRTGELFF
NA	NA	TRBV6-5	TRBJ1-2	TGTGCCAGCAGTTCCACAGGGAGTTACGGCTACACCTTC	CASSSTGSYGYTF
TRBD1	NA	TRBV6-5	TRBJ1-2	TGTGCCAGCAGCGACCTCTACAGGGGAGGCTACACCTTC	CASSDLYRGGYTF
NA	NA	TRBV18	TRBJ1-1	TGTGCCAGCTCACCACCGGAACAGCTTTACACTGAAGCTTTCTTT	CASSPPEQLYTEAFF
NA	NA	TRBV5-1	TRBJ1-1	TGCGCCAGCAGCCCCACAGATCTGAACACTGAAGCTTTCTTT	CASSPTDLNTEAFF
TRBD1	NA	TRBV28	TRBJ1-3	TGTGCCAGCAGTCCAGGGGGATTTTCTGGAAACACCATATATTTT	CASSPGGFSGNTIYF
TRBD2	NA	TRBV5-1	TRBJ2-5	TGCGCCAGCAGCTTGTTTCGGGCTAGCGGGCTAGGGTCGGAGACCCAGTACTTC	CASSLFRASGLGSETQYF
TRBD1	NA	TRBV7-9	TRBJ1-6	TGTGCCAGCAGCTACCGGGACAGCAATTCACCCCTCCACTTT	CASSYRDSNSPLHF
TRBD1	NA	TRBV24-1	TRBJ1-4	TGTGCCACCAGTGACTCGGGACAGCTTAATGAAAAACTGTTTTTT	CATSDSGQLNEKLFF
TRBD2	NA	TRBV11-2	TRBJ2-3	TGTGCCAGCAGAACACTAGCGGGGGGTCTTAGCACAGATACGCAGTATTTT	CASRTLAGGLSTDTQYF
TRBD1	NA	TRBV9	TRBJ2-2	TGTGCCAGCAGCGTAGTGGTGGGACAGGCGAACACCGGGGAGCTGTTTTTT	CASSVVVGQANTGELFF
TRBD1	NA	TRBV19	TRBJ1-6	TGTGCCAGTAGGAAGGGACAGGATAATTCACCCCTCCACTTT	CASRKGQDNSPLHF
NA	NA	TRBV6-5	TRBJ1-2	TGTGCCAGCAGTTCCCCGGGAACTAACTATGGCTACACCTTC	CASSSPGTNYGYTF
TRBD1	NA	TRBV18	TRBJ2-1	TGTGCCAGCTCACCACCAGGGGGGACAGGGGGCAATGAGCAGTTCTTC	CASSPPGGTGGNEQFF
NA	NA	TRBV19	TRBJ2-3	TGTGCCAGTAGACCTACAGTGACAGATACGCAGTATTTT	CASRPTVTDTQYF
NA	NA	TRBV12-3/TRBV12-4	TRBJ1-2	TGTGCCAGCAGCCTGAACTATGGCTACACCTTC	CASSLNYGYTF
TRBD2	few	TRBV20-1	TRBJ2-7	TGCAGTGCCCAAGGCGGGGGTGAGCAGTACTTC	CSAQGGGEQYF
TRBD1	NA	TRBV7-3	TRBJ2-6	TGTGCCAGCAGCCTAGGTGGACAGGGAGTATTAGGGGCCAACGTCCTGACTTTC	CASSLGGQGVLGANVLTF
TRBD1	NA	TRBV6-4	TRBJ2-1	TGTGCCAGCAGAGCCACAGGGGCGAGCTCCTACAATGAGCAGTTCTTC	CASRATGASSYNEQFF
NA	NA	TRBV5-1	TRBJ1-4	TGCGCCAGCAGCTTGGCAGGGGTGGGAGAAAAACTGTTTTTT	CASSLAGVGEKLFF
NA	once	TRBV27	TRBJ1-2	TGTGCCAGCAGCCTGGGGACGGACAGAGCTCGCTACACCTTC	CASSLGTDRARYTF
NA	NA	TRBV19	TRBJ1-6	TGTGCCAGTAGCTCCAGGGATTCACCCCTCCACTTT	CASSSRDSPLHF
NA	NA	TRBV12-3/TRBV12-4	TRBJ1-2	TGTGCCAGCATCTCCTCAGGCGTTTACACCTTC	CASISSGVYTF
TRBD1	medium-sized	TRBV6-5	TRBJ1-2	TGTGCCAGCAGTTACGGGCAGGGGGCTGATGGCTACACCTTC	CASSYGQGADGYTF
TRBD2	NA	TRBV11-3	TRBJ2-3	TGTGCCAGCAGCCTGAGGACTAGCGGGGGTAGTGATACGCAGTATTTT	CASSLRTSGGSDTQYF
NA	once	TRBV3-1/TRBV3-2	TRBJ1-3	TGTGCCAGCAGCCAAGGAGGAGGGGGAAACACCATATATTTT	CASSQGGGGNTIYF
TRBD1	NA	TRBV19	TRBJ1-5	TGTGCCAGTAGTCGGGACAGAAACTTAAATCAGCCCCAGCATTTT	CASSRDRNLNQPQHF
NA	NA	TRBV7-9	TRBJ2-1	TGTGCCAGCAGCTTAGCACGAGATGAGCAGTTCTTC	CASSLARDEQFF
NA	NA	TRBV6-5	TRBJ2-6	TGTGCCAGCGAATCCAGAGGCTCTGGGGCCAACGTCCTGACTTTC	CASESRGSGANVLTF